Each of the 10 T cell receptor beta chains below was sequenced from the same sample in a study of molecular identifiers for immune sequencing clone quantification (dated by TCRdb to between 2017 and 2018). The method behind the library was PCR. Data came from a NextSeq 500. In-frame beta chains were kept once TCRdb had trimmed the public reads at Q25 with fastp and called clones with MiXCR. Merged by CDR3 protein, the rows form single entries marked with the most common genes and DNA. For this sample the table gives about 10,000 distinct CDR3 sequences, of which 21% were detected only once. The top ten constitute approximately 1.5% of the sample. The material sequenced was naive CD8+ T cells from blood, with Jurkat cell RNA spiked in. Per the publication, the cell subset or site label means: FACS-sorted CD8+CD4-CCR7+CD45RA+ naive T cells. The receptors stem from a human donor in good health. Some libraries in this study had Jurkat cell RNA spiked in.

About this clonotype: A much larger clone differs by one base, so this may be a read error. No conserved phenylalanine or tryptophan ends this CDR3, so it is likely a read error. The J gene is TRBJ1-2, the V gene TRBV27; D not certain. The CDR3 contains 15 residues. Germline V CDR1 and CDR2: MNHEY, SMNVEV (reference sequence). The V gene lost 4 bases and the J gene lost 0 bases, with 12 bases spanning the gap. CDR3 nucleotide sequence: TGTGCCAGCAGTTCTTCCTCCCCAGCTAACTATGGCTACACCTTA. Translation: CASSSSSPANYGYTL.

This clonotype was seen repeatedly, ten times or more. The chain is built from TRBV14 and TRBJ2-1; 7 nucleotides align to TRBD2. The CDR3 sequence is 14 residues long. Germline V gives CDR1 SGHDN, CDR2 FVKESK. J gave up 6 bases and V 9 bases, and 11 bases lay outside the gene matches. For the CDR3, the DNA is TGTGCCAGTAGCGGGCCCCCGGCCGCCAATGAGCAGTTCTTC. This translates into CASSGPPAANEQFF.

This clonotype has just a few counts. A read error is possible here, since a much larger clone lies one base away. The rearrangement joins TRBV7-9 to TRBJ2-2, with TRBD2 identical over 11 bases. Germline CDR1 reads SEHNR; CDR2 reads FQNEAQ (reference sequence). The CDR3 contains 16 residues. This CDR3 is CAGSPGLAENTGELFF. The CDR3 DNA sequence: TGTGCCGGCAGCCCGGGACTAGCGGAGAACACCGGGGAGCTGTTTTTT.

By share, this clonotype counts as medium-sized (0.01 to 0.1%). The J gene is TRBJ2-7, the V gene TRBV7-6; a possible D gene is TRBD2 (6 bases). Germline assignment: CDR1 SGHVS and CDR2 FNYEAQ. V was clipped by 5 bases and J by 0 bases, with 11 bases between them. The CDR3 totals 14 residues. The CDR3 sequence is CASSPRDSSYEQYF. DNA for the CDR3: TGTGCCAGCAGCCCCCGGGACTCCTCCTACGAGCAGTACTTC. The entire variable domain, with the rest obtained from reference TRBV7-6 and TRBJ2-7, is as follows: GAGVSQSPRYKVTKRGQDVALRCDPISGHVSLYWYRQALGQGPEFLTYFNYEAQQDKSGLPNDRFSAERPEGSISTLTIQRTEQRDSAMYRCASSPRDSSYEQYFGPGTRLTVT.

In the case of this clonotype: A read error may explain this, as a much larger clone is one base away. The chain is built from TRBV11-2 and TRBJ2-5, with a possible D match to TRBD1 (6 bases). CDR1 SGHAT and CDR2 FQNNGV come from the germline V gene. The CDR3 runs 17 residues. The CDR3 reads CASSLGPGRGYQGTQYF. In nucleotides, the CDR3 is TGTGCCAGCAGCTTAGGTCCGGGCAGGGGATACCAAGGGACCCAGTACTTC.

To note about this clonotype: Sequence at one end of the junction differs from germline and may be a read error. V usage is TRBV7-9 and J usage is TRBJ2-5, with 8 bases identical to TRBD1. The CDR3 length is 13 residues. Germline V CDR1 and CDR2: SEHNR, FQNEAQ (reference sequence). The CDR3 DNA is TGTGCCAGCAGCCCGGACAGGGAGGAGACCCAGTCCTTC. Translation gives CASSPDREETQSF. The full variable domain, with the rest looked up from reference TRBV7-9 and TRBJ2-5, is DTGVSQNPRHKITKRGQNVTFRCDPISEHNRLYWYRQTLGQGPEFLTYFQNEAQLEKSRLLSDRFSAERPKGSFSTLEIQRTEQGDSAMYLCASSPDREETQSFGPGTRLLVL.

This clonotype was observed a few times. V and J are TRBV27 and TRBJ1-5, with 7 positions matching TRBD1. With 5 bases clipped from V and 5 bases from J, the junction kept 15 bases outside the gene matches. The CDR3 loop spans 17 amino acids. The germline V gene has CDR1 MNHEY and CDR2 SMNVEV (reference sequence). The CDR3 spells CASSPIDTRGLDQPQHF. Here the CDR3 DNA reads TGTGCCAGCAGTCCCATCGACACCAGGGGGTTGGATCAGCCCCAGCATTTT.

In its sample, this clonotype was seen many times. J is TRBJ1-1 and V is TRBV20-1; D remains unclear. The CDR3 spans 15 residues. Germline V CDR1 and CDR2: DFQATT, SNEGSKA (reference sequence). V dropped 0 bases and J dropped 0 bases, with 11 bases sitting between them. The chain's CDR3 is CSARDVDGLNTEAFF. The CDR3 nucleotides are TGCAGTGCTAGAGATGTGGACGGATTGAACACTGAAGCTTTCTTT.

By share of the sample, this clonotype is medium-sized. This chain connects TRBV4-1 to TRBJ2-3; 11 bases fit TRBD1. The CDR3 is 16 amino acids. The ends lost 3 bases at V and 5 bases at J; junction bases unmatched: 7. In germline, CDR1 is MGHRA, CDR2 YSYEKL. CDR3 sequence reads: CASSQDRGQNRDTQYF. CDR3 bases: TGCGCCAGCAGCCAGGACAGGGGGCAAAACCGAGATACGCAGTATTTT.

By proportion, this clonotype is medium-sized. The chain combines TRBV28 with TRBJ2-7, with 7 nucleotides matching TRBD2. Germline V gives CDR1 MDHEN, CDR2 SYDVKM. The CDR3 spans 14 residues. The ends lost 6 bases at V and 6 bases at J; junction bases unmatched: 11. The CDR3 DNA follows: TGTGCCAGCAGACCCGGCGGGACTATCGGCGAGCAGTACTTC. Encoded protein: CASRPGGTIGEQYF. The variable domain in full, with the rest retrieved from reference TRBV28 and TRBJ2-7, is DVKVTQSSRYLVKRTGEKVFLECVQDMDHENMFWYRQDPGLGLRLIYFSYDVKMKEKGDIPEGYSVSREKKERFSLILESASTNQTSMYLCASRPGGTIGEQYFGPGTRLTVT.